This TCR beta chain was found in a study of T cell repertoires in cytomegalovirus infection. Study summary: TCR beta signatures that were public indicated CMV infection and matching HLA type. Study results and caveats: Clonotypes of TCR beta that were HLA-C-restricted and CMV-specific dominated the ex vivo response. Carriage of CMV together with the relevant HLA was identifiable through cumulative public TCR beta family frequency.

Germline V CDR1 and CDR2: LGHNT, FRNRAP. Trimming pared 2 bases from V and 5 bases from J, leaving 6 bases between. CDR3 length: 13 amino acids. As for this clonotype: What it binds is not known.

TCRdb used MiXCR to reprocess the reads, holding one entry per CDR3 protein. The sample carries fewer than 350,000 distinct CDR3 sequences, roughly 16% recorded once. Sequencing was done on a sample of PBMCs. The source is a human donor in good health (CMV status not recorded). Some clones in this sample may be carry-over from other donors' samples. The genes are TRBV12-5 and TRBJ1-4, with a weak D call TRBD1 (5 bases). The CDR3 is CASGLPGNEKLFF. The CDR3 bases are TGTGCTAGTGGTTTGCCAGGGAATGAAAAACTGTTTTTT.